Following are 26 T cell receptor beta chains from one sample sequenced in a study of blood T cell repertoires in COVID-19. TCRdb's table, derived via immunoSEQ multiplex PCR, lists solely in-frame clones and lacks some. Here the sample spans around 60,000 clones, approximately 86% being singletons. Sequencing used peripheral blood. The receptors come from a man aged 35 to 55 with acute or convalescent COVID-19.

The chain couples TRBV5-1 to TRBJ1-3, with D possibly being TRBD1 (5 bases). V lost 7 bases to trimming and J lost 1 base, with 9 bases between them. The CDR3 is made up of 13 amino acids. CDR1 and CDR2 (germline): SGHRS, YFSETQ. In nucleotides, the CDR3 is TGCGCCAGCCGTCAGGGTTCTGGAAACACCATATATTTT. Translated, it gives CASRQGSGNTIYF.

The rearrangement joins TRBV28 to TRBJ1-2, with 7 bases identical to TRBD1. CDR3 length: 14 amino acids. Germline assignment: CDR1 MDHEN and CDR2 SYDVKM. V shed 7 bases, J shed 5 bases, and the junction held 10 bases outside the gene matches. The DNA of the CDR3 is TGTGCCAGCACCCCAGGGGGGCAACCTTATGGCTACACCTTC. This codes for CASTPGGQPYGYTF.

The chain is built from TRBV28 and TRBJ1-4; 11 nucleotides align to TRBD1. The CDR3 runs to 20 residues. V shed 3 bases, J shed 7 bases, and the junction held 19 bases outside the gene matches. Germline values: CDR1 MDHEN, CDR2 SYDVKM. In DNA, the CDR3 is TGTGCCAGCAGTTTGCTAACCCCCATCGCCAGGACAGGGGGCTTTGAAAAACTGTTTTTT. This encodes CASSLLTPIARTGGFEKLFF. Supplemented by reference TRBV28 and TRBJ1-4, the full variable domain reads DVKVTQSSRYLVKRTGEKVFLECVQDMDHENMFWYRQDPGLGLRLIYFSYDVKMKEKGDIPEGYSVSREKKERFSLILESASTNQTSMYLCASSLLTPIARTGGFEKLFFGSGTQLSVL.

This chain uses TRBV7-2 with TRBJ1-1; TRBD1 matches 7 bases. With 4 bases clipped from V and 6 bases from J, the junction kept 5 bases outside the gene matches. Germline lookup yields CDR1 SGHTA and CDR2 FQGNSA. The CDR3 sequence is 13 residues long. CDR3 DNA: TGTGCCAGCAGCTCGACAGGGAGCGCTGAAGCTTTCTTT. Translated: CASSSTGSAEAFF. The full variable domain, in which reference TRBV7-2 and TRBJ1-1 provide the parts outside the CDR3, is GAGVSQSPSNKVTEKGKDVELRCDPISGHTALYWYRQSLGQGLEFLIYFQGNSAPDKSGLPSDRFSAERTGGSVSTLTIQRTQQEDSAVYLCASSSTGSAEAFFGQGTRLTVV.

V and J are TRBV10-3 and TRBJ1-2; 9 nucleotides agree with TRBD1. Germline V CDR1 and CDR2: ENHRY, SYGVKD. The CDR3 is 18 residues long. Trimming took 4 bases from V and 7 from J; bases not matched to a gene: 19. The CDR3 reads CAISGDRGSLMTASGYTF. CDR3 coding DNA: TGTGCCATCAGTGGAGACAGGGGGAGTTTGATGACGGCTAGTGGCTACACCTTC.

The chain carries TRBV11-1 and TRBJ2-7; 7 positions match TRBD1. Germline CDR1 reads SGHAT; CDR2 reads FQDESV (reference sequence). V gave up 3 bases and J gave up 3 bases; unmatched junction bases: 5. The CDR3 covers 14 residues. The CDR3 sequence: CASSFRGNHYEQYF. The CDR3 DNA is TGTGCCAGCAGCTTCAGGGGGAATCACTACGAGCAGTACTTC.

The chain employs TRBV5-4 and TRBJ1-4; no firm D call. Germline V gene sequence: CDR1 SGHNT, CDR2 YYREEE (reference sequence). The CDR3 has 14 residues. V was clipped by 7 bases and J by 4 bases, with 14 bases between them. The CDR3 DNA reads TGTGCCAGCTCCGCAGGTGGAATTAATGAAAAACTGTTTTTT. It encodes CASSAGGINEKLFF.

For the CDR3, the DNA is TGCGCCAGCAGCTTGGCCTTCAGCTCTGGAAACACCATATATTTT. Translated, it gives CASSLAFSSGNTIYF. The chain carries TRBV5-1 and TRBJ1-3; no clear D gene. V gave up 0 bases and J gave up 0 bases, with 7 bases separating them. This CDR3 is built from 15 residues. Germline loops: CDR1 SGHRS, CDR2 YFSETQ.

CDR3 region: CASLAAGELFF. DNA of the CDR3: TGTGCCAGTTTAGCGGCCGGGGAGCTGTTTTTT. The chain has TRBV6-5 and TRBJ2-2; D is perhaps TRBD2 (6 bases). The CDR3 has 11 residues. Germline assignment: CDR1 MNHEY and CDR2 SVGAGI. The V end was cut by 9 bases, the J end by 6 bases, with 8 bases between.

The CDR3 loop is CASSISEARRGYTF. The CDR3 nucleotides are TGTGCCAGTAGCATCTCCGAGGCCCGGCGAGGCTACACCTTC. The gene calls are TRBV19 and TRBJ1-2; D not certain. Germline assignment: CDR1 LNHDA and CDR2 SQIVND (reference sequence). Between the trimmed V and J ends, which lost 6 bases and 8 bases, there was a span of 19 bases. There are 14 residues in the CDR3.

This clone was counted only a few times. The chain recombines TRBV2 with TRBJ1-1, with TRBD1 as a possible D gene (5 bases). V was pared by 8 bases and J by 11 bases, with 9 bases between. Per germline, CDR1 SNHLY and CDR2 FYNNEI. This CDR3 contains 9 residues. CDR3 sequence reads: CASAGLAFF. The CDR3 nucleotides read TGTGCCAGCGCAGGGCTCGCTTTCTTT.

The chain combines TRBV5-4 with TRBJ2-2; the D is unclear. CDR3 length equals 12 residues. Germline-derived CDR1 and CDR2 are SGHNT and YYREEE (reference sequence). Trimming removed 4 bases from V and 6 bases from J, with 7 bases in between. The CDR3 protein is CASSPGAGELFF. The CDR3 DNA reads TGTGCCAGCAGCCCCGGTGCCGGGGAGCTGTTTTTT.

The chain carries TRBV27 and TRBJ1-1; D is undetermined. CDR1 MNHEY and CDR2 SMNVEV come from the germline V gene (reference sequence). This CDR3 has 13 amino acids. The V gene lost 3 bases and the J gene lost 1 base, with 6 bases spanning the gap. The CDR3 DNA is TGTGCCAGCAGTTTGCGGGAGAACACTGAAGCTTTCTTT. Translated, it gives CASSLRENTEAFF.

This clone was seen a single time. This sequence joins TRBV9 and TRBJ1-2, with D uncertain. Between the trimmed V and J ends, which lost 0 bases and 8 bases, there was a span of 14 bases. The CDR3 totals 14 residues. CDR1 is SGDLS and CDR2 is YYNGEE in the germline V gene. The CDR3 coding sequence is TGTGCCAGCAGCGTAGATGGGGAGTATTCGGGCTACACCTTC. It is translated as CASSVDGEYSGYTF.

This chain links TRBV6-6 with TRBJ1-5; D is possibly TRBD1 (6 bases). Germline V gene lookup returns CDR1 MNHNY and CDR2 SVGAGI (reference sequence). V was cut by 9 bases and J by 2 bases, with 14 bases left in between. CDR3 length: 14 residues. The CDR3, as DNA: TGTGCCAGTCTTGGGGGGGCGGGCAATCAGCCCCAGCATTTT. The encoded protein is CASLGGAGNQPQHF.

The gene calls are TRBV2 and TRBJ2-7; D not resolved. The V end was cut by 1 base, the J end by 2 bases, with 6 bases between. The CDR3 covers 13 residues. Germline lookup yields CDR1 SNHLY and CDR2 FYNNEI. The CDR3 DNA reads as TGTGCCAGCAGTGAAGTTCAGGCCTACGAGCAGTACTTC. It specifies CASSEVQAYEQYF.

DNA of the CDR3: TGTGCCAGCAGCCAAGGACAGGGAGTGTCTGGAAACACCATATATTTT. This encodes CASSQGQGVSGNTIYF. The genes are TRBV9 and TRBJ1-3, with 8 nucleotides matching TRBD1. After removal of 4 bases from V and 1 base from J, the junction contained 7 bases not matched to a gene. The CDR3 covers 16 residues. In germline, CDR1 is SGDLS, CDR2 YYNGEE.

This clone was picked up one time. This rearrangement joins TRBV7-3 to TRBJ2-3; D is unresolved. CDR3 length: 13 amino acids. CDR1 and CDR2 from the germline V gene are SGHTA and FQGTGA. Trimming stripped 5 bases from V and 0 bases from J, with 6 bases between. The CDR3: CASSVLSTDTQYF. The CDR3 DNA follows: TGTGCCAGCAGCGTCCTCAGCACAGATACGCAGTATTTT.

The rearrangement uses TRBV7-3 and TRBJ1-3; TRBD1 is a possible D gene (6 bases). In germline, CDR1 is SGHTA, CDR2 FQGTGA. Trimming took 1 base from V and 0 from J, leaving 10 bases between them. This CDR3 comprises 16 residues. The CDR3 reads CASSLRGGFSGNTIYF. The CDR3, as DNA: TGTGCCAGCAGCTTAAGAGGGGGTTTCTCTGGAAACACCATATATTTT.

The gene calls are TRBV3-1 (or the pseudogene TRBV3-2) and TRBJ1-4, with D possibly matching TRBD1 (6 bases). V gave up 5 bases and J gave up 12 bases, with 13 bases separating them. Per the germline V gene, CDR1 is LGHDT and CDR2 is YNNKEL (reference sequence). The CDR3 runs to 12 residues. The CDR3: CASSTQGIELFF. CDR3 nucleotide sequence: TGTGCCAGCAGCACCCAGGGGATAGAACTGTTTTTT.

The genes are TRBV2 and TRBJ2-5; the D gene is possibly TRBD2 (5 bases). The germline V and J ends were trimmed by 8 bases and 4 bases, with 17 bases remaining between them. The CDR3 loop spans 14 amino acids. Germline CDR1 SNHLY, CDR2 FYNNEI. CDR3 bases: TGTGCCAGCTGCCGCCCGGAGGTGGGAGAGACCCAGTACTTC. This encodes CASCRPEVGETQYF.

This rearrangement joins TRBV5-8 to TRBJ2-5; 9 nucleotides line up with TRBD2. Trimming took 2 bases from V and 4 from J; bases not matched to a gene: 6. The CDR3 sequence is 15 residues long. Germline assignment: CDR1 SGHTS and CDR2 YDEGEE. The CDR3 nucleotides read TGTGCCAGCAGCTTAGCGGGGGGTCGAATAGAGACCCAGTACTTC. Amino acids: CASSLAGGRIETQYF.

The chain uses TRBV25-1 and TRBJ1-3; TRBD1 agrees at 8 bases. V gave up 3 bases and J gave up 0 bases; unmatched junction bases: 4. There are 16 residues in the CDR3. Germline lookup yields CDR1 MGHDK and CDR2 SYGVNS. The CDR3 DNA follows: TGTGCCAGCAGTGATAAGGACAGGGACTCTGGAAACACCATATATTTT. It codes for CASSDKDRDSGNTIYF. The variable domain in full, completed from reference TRBV25-1 and TRBJ1-3, reads EADIYQTPRYLVIGTGKKITLECSQTMGHDKMYWYQQDPGMELHLIHYSYGVNSTEKGDLSSESTVSRIRTEHFPLTLESARPSHTSQYLCASSDKDRDSGNTIYFGEGSWLTVV.

The V gene is TRBV24-1, the J gene TRBJ2-2; no clear D. Germline loops: CDR1 KGHDR, CDR2 SFDVKD. Trimming stripped 4 bases from V and 8 bases from J, with 16 bases between. This CDR3 comprises 15 residues. In nucleotides, the CDR3 is TGTGCCACCAGTGACCCTAGGCGCAACGGAGGGGAGCTGTTTTTT. This encodes CATSDPRRNGGELFF.

The gene calls are TRBV6-1 and TRBJ1-2, with a tentative D call TRBD1 (6 bases). The CDR3 totals 16 residues. With 4 bases removed from V and 8 bases from J, the gap between germline ends came to 23 bases. CDR1 is MNHNS and CDR2 is SASEGT in the germline V gene. As DNA, the CDR3 is TGTGCCAGCAGTGGGATGACAGGATTTGCTCCCGCGGGCTACACCTTC. This codes for CASSGMTGFAPAGYTF.

The V call is TRBV19, the J call TRBJ1-1; D gene ambiguous. V lost 4 bases and J lost 0, with 15 bases in between. CDR1 and CDR2 (germline): LNHDA, SQIVND (reference sequence). CDR3 length: 16 residues. This chain's CDR3 is CASSKSFTPMNTEAFF. CDR3 bases: TGTGCCAGTAGTAAAAGTTTCACCCCTATGAACACTGAAGCTTTCTTT.